Listed below are T cell receptor beta chains from one sample, sequenced in a study of shared clonotypes between healthy human individuals. Clones were read by immunoSEQ multiplex PCR, and TCRdb kept only the in-frame ones, dropping some. Among about a million clones listed, roughly 80% were seen once. The sample comprised memory CD4+ T cells from PBMCs. These receptors were collected from a man between 18 and 29 years old in good health. Some clones in this sample may be carry-over from other donors' samples. Both conserved end residues are part of each CDR3. A D gene is named only where the DNA matches it firmly. Some rows have no size entry. The others give once, few or many, or a class for an expanded clone.

d_gene | j_gene | abundance | v_gene | CDR3nt | CDR3aa
. | TRBJ2-1 | . | TRBV28 | TGTGCCACCGACCCGGGGTTGTACAATGAGCAGTTCTTC | CATDPGLYNEQFF
TRBD2 | TRBJ2-1 | . | TRBV6-5 | TGTGCCAGCAGTTCCCGGGGGGAGCTTCTCTACAATGAGCAGTTCTTC | CASSSRGELLYNEQFF
. | TRBJ1-1 | . | TRBV5-4 | TGTGCCAGCAGAACCGGGACGCAGAACACTGAAGCTTTCTTT | CASRTGTQNTEAFF
. | TRBJ2-7 | . | TRBV11-2 | TGTGCCAGCAGCTTACAGGGCATCAGCGACTACGAGCAGTACTTC | CASSLQGISDYEQYF
TRBD1 | TRBJ1-5 | . | TRBV19 | TGTGCCAGTAGGCCCTGGACAGGCTTCAATCAGCCCCAGCATTTT | CASRPWTGFNQPQHF
TRBD1 | TRBJ1-2 | . | TRBV7-3 | TGTGCCAGCAGCTACTCCGGGACAGACAACTATGGCTACACCTTC | CASSYSGTDNYGYTF
. | TRBJ1-2 | . | TRBV6-6 | TGTGCCAGCAGTTACGAGCGTGGGCGTGGGGGCTACACCTTC | CASSYERGRGGYTF
TRBD2 | TRBJ2-5 | many | TRBV18 | TGTGCCAGCTCACCCTTAAGCGGGAGGACCCAACAAGAGACCCAGTACTTC | CASSPLSGRTQQETQYF
. | TRBJ2-6 | . | TRBV18 | TGTGCCAGCTCACCAAGTGGTCCAGATGGGGCCAACGTCCTGACTTTC | CASSPSGPDGANVLTF
. | TRBJ1-4 | . | TRBV28 | TGTGCCAGCAGTACAAGGACCTCCCCGGCTAATGAAAAACTGTTTTTT | CASSTRTSPANEKLFF
TRBD2 | TRBJ2-1 | . | TRBV7-2 | TGTGCCAGCAGCTTAGGCGCGGGAGGGTACAATGAGCAGTTCTTC | CASSLGAGGYNEQFF
. | TRBJ2-4 | once | TRBV28 | TGTGCCAGCAGTCCTCATGGTAACATTCAGTACTTC | CASSPHGNIQYF
. | TRBJ1-4 | . | TRBV7-2 | TGTGCCAGCAGCTTAGGAGGGAGTCGGCGTGAAAAACTGTTTTTT | CASSLGGSRREKLFF
. | TRBJ2-7 | . | TRBV18 | TGTGCCAGCTCACCGGGGGGGGCGGCCTACGAGCAGTACTTC | CASSPGGAAYEQYF
. | TRBJ1-5 | . | TRBV27 | TGTGCCAGCAGTTTACGCCCCTGGGGCAATCAGCCCCAGCATTTT | CASSLRPWGNQPQHF
. | TRBJ1-6 | few | TRBV7-2 | TGTGCCAGCAGCTTAGAGTACCGGCCCGCTGGAAATTCACCCCTCCACTTT | CASSLEYRPAGNSPLHF
. | TRBJ1-5 | once | TRBV11-2 | TGTGCCAGCAGCCTCCAACTCAATCAGCCCCAGCATTTT | CASSLQLNQPQHF
. | TRBJ1-5 | . | TRBV28 | TGTGCCAGCAGTTTATGGCAGGGTAGTAGGGCCCAGCATTTT | CASSLWQGSRAQHF
TRBD1 | TRBJ1-3 | few | TRBV28 | TGTGCCAGCAGGTGGGGACAGGGAGGATTCGGAAACACCATATATTTT | CASRWGQGGFGNTIYF
TRBD1 | TRBJ1-5 | . | TRBV18 | TGTGCCAGCTCTGGGGGGACAGGGGATCAGCCCCAGCATTTT | CASSGGTGDQPQHF
TRBD2 | TRBJ2-5 | once | TRBV2 | TGTGCCAGCACCTCACTAGCGGGAGGGAACGGGGAGACCCAGTACTTC | CASTSLAGGNGETQYF
TRBD2 | TRBJ2-7 | . | TRBV7-8 | TGTGCCAGCAGCTTACTAGCGGGCCTATCCTACGAGCAGTACTTC | CASSLLAGLSYEQYF
TRBD2 | TRBJ2-5 | . | TRBV27 | TGTGCCAGCAGTCCAAGCGGTAGCGGGAGCGAGAAGACCCAGTACTTC | CASSPSGSGSEKTQYF
. | TRBJ2-5 | few | TRBV5-1 | TGCGCCAGCAGCTTGACGGGGCCTGGAGAGACCCAGTACTTC | CASSLTGPGETQYF
. | TRBJ2-7 | few | TRBV4-1 | TGCGCCAGCAGCCGAGTCGGGGACCGCCGGGATTACGAGCAGTACTTC | CASSRVGDRRDYEQYF
. | TRBJ2-7 | . | TRBV25-1 | TGTGCCAGCAGTCCTCAAGTTCAGGCTCCCGCCCGCTACGAGCAGTACTTC | CASSPQVQAPARYEQYF
. | TRBJ1-5 | . | TRBV28 | TGTGCCAGCAGCGTGCCCGGGGCAGGGGAACAGCCCCAGCATTTT | CASSVPGAGEQPQHF
. | TRBJ2-4 | . | TRBV28 | TGTGCCAGCAGTTTAGATTCTCTGGGCAAAAACATTCAGTACTTC | CASSLDSLGKNIQYF